The clone carrying this T cell receptor (beta chain) was observed a handful of times. Specified time point: sample taken at primary tumor resection. The study sequenced unsorted whole RNA from tumor, nontumor lung or frozen PBMC. Just over 70 TRACERx patients with early, untreated non-small cell lung cancer donated samples. The data originate from a study of spatial heterogeneity in lung cancer. TCRdb fed the 5' RACE reads into MiXCR, producing one record per CDR3 protein. The table has about 39,000 distinct CDR3 sequences, around 5.8% seen once; the top ten hold around 10%. This CDR3 is built from 16 residues. Germline loops: CDR1 SGHAT, CDR2 FQNNGV. The J segment lost 7 bases and the V segment lost 3 bases, leaving 10 bases of the junction unmatched.

The chain is built from TRBV11-2 and TRBJ2-7; 12 bases fit TRBD1. The TCR was taken from a male donor with early-stage non-small cell lung cancer. The specimen was PBMCs, collected at surgery. Written as DNA, the CDR3 is TGTGCCAGCAGCTTTAGGACGGGACAGGGGGCTGGTGAGCAGTACTTC. Protein: CASSFRTGQGAGEQYF. Complete variable domain (other parts from reference TRBV11-2 and TRBJ2-7): EAGVAQSPRYKIIEKRQSVAFWCNPISGHATLYWYQQILGQGPKLLIQFQNNGVVDDSQLPKDRFSAERLKGVDSTLKIQPAKLEDSAVYLCASSFRTGQGAGEQYFGPGTRLTVT.